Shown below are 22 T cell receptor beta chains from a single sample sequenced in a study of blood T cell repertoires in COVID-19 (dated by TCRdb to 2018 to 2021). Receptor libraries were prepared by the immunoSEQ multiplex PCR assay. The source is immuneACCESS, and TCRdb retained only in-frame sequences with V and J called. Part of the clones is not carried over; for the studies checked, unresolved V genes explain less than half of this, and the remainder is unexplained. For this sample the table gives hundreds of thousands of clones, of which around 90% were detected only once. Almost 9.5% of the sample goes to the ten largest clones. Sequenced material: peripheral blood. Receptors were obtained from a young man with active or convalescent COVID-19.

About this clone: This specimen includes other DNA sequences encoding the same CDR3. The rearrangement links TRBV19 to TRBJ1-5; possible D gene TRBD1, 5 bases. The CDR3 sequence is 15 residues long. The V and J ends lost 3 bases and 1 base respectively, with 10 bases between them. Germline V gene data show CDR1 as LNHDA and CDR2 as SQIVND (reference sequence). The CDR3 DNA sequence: TGTGCCAGTAGTATTGGGGCAGGGAGCAATCAGCCCCAGCATTTT. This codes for CASSIGAGSNQPQHF.

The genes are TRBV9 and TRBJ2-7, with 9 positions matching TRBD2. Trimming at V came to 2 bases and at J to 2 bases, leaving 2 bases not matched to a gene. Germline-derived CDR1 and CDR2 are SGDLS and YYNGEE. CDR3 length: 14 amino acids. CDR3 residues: CASSVVAGAYEQYF. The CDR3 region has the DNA TGTGCCAGCAGCGTCGTAGCGGGGGCCTACGAGCAGTACTTC.

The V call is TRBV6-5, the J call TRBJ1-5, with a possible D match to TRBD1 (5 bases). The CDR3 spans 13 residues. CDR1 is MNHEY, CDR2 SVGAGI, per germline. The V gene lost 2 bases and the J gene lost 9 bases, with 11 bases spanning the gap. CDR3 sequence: CASSYTREGPQHF. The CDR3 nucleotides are TGTGCCAGCAGTTACACCAGGGAGGGGCCCCAGCATTTT.

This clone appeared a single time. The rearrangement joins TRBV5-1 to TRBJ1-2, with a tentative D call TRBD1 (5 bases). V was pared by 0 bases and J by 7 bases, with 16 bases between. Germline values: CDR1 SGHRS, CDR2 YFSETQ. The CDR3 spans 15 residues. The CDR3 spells CASSLESNGAVGYTF. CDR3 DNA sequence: TGCGCCAGCAGCTTGGAAAGTAATGGGGCGGTTGGCTACACCTTC. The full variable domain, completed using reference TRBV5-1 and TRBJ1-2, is KAGVTQTPRYLIKTRGQQVTLSCSPISGHRSVSWYQQTPGQGLQFLFEYFSETQRNKGNFPGRFSGRQFSNSRSEMNVSTLELGDSALYLCASSLESNGAVGYTFGSGTRLTVV.

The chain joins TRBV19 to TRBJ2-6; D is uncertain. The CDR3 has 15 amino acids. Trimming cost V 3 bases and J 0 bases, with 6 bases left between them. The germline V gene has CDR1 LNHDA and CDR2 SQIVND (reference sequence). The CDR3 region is CASSIRASGANVLTF. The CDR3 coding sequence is TGTGCCAGTAGTATTCGAGCCTCTGGGGCCAACGTCCTGACTTTC.

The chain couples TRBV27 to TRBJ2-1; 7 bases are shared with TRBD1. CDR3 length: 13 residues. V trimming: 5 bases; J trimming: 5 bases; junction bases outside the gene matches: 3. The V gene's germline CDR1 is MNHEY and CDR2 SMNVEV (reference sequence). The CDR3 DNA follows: TGTGCCAGCAGTACGACAGGGAACAATGAGCAGTTCTTC. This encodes CASSTTGNNEQFF.

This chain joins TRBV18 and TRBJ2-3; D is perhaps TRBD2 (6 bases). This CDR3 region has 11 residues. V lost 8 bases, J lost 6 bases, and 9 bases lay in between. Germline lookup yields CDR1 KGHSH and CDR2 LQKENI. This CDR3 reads CASLRGDTQYF. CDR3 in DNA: TGTGCCAGCCTTCGGGGGGATACGCAGTATTTT.

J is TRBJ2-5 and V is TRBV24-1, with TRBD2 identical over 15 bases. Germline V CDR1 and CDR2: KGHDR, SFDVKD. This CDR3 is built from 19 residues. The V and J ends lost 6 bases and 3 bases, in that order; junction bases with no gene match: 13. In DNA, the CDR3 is TGTGCCACCAGTTGGACTAGCGGGGGGGCTTGGGGTGTCGAAGAGACCCAGTACTTC. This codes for CATSWTSGGAWGVEETQYF.

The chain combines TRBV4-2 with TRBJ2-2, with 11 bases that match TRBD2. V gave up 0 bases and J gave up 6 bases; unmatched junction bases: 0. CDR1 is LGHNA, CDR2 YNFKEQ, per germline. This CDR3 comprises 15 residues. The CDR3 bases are TGTGCCAGCAGCCAAGATAGCGGGGGGGCCGGGGAGCTGTTTTTT. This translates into CASSQDSGGAGELFF.

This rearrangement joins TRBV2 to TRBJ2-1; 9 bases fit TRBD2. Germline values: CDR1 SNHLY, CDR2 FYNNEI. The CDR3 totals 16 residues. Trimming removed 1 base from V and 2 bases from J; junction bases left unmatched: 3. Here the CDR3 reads CASSEVERGAYNEQFF. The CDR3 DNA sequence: TGTGCCAGCAGTGAAGTGGAGCGGGGGGCCTACAATGAGCAGTTCTTC. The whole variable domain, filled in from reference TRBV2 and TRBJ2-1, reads EPEVTQTPSHQVTQMGQEVILRCVPISNHLYFYWYRQILGQKVEFLVSFYNNEISEKSEIFDDQFSVERPDGSNFTLKIRSTKLEDSAMYFCASSEVERGAYNEQFFGPGTRLTVL.

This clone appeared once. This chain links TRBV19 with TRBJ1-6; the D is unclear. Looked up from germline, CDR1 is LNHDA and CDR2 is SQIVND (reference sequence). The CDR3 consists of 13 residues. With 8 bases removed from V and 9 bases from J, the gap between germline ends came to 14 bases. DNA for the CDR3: TGTGCCAGTCCTCCTGATTTTAGTTCACCCCTCCACTTT. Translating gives CASPPDFSSPLHF.

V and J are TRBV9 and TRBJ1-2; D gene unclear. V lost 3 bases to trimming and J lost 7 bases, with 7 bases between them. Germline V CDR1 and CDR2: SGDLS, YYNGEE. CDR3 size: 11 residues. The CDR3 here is CASSGAGGYTF. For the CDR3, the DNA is TGTGCCAGCAGCGGGGCGGGTGGCTACACCTTC.

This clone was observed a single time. CDR3 amino acids: CASSLNQPQHF. CDR3 sequence (DNA): TGTGCCAGTAGTTTAAATCAGCCCCAGCATTTT. The rearrangement links TRBV19 to TRBJ1-5; no firm D call. This CDR3 has 11 residues. The germline CDR1 and CDR2 sequences are LNHDA and SQIVND (reference sequence). Between the trimmed V and J ends, which lost 5 bases and 4 bases, there was a span of 3 bases.

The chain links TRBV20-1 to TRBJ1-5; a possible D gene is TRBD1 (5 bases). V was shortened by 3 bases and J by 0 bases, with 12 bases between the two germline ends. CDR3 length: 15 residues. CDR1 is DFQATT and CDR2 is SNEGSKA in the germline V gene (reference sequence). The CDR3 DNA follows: TGCAGTGCTAGTCAAGGGGTAGATAGCAATCAGCCCCAGCATTTT. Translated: CSASQGVDSNQPQHF.

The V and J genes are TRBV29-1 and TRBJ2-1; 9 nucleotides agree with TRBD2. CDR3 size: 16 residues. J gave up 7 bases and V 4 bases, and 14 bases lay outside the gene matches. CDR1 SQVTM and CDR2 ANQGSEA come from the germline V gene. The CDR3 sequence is CSVVGLGGGAGNEQFF. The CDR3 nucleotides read TGCAGCGTTGTGGGGCTCGGCGGGGGGGCCGGGAATGAGCAGTTCTTC.

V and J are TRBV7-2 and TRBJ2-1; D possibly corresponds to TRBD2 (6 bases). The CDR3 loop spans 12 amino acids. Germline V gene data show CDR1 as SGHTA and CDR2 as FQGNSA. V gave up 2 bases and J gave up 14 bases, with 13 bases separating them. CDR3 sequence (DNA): TGTGCCAGCAGCTTAACACGGGGGAACGAGTTCTTC. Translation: CASSLTRGNEFF.

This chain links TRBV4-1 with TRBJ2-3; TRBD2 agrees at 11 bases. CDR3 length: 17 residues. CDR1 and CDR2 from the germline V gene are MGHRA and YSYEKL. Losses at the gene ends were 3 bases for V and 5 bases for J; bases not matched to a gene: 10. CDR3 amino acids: CASSHETSGEFGDTQYF. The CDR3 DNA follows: TGCGCCAGCAGCCATGAGACTAGCGGGGAGTTTGGAGATACGCAGTATTTT.

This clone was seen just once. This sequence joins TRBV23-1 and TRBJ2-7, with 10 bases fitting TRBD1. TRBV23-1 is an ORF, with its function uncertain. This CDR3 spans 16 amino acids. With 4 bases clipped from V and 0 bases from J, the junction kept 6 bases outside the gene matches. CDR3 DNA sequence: TGCGCCAGCAGTCGCCTGACAGGGGGCGCCTCCTACGAGCAGTACTTC. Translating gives CASSRLTGGASYEQYF.

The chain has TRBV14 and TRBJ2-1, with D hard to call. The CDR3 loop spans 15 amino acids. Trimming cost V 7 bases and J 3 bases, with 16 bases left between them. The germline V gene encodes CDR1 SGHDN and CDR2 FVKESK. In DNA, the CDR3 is TGTGCCAGCACCTCATTTGGAGATAACTACAATGAGCAGTTCTTC. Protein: CASTSFGDNYNEQFF.

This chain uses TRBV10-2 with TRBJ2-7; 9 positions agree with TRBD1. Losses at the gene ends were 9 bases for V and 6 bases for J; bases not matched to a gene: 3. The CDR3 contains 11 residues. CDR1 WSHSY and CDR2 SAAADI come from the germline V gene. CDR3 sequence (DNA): TGCGCCAGTACGACAGGGGGCGAGCAGTACTTC. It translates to CASTTGGEQYF.

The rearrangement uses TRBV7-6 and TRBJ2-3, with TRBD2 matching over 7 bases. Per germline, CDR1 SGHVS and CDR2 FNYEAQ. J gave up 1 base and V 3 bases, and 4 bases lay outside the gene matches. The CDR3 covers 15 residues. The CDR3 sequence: CASSLVAGGTDTQYF. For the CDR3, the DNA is TGTGCCAGCAGCTTGGTTGCGGGGGGCACAGATACGCAGTATTTT.

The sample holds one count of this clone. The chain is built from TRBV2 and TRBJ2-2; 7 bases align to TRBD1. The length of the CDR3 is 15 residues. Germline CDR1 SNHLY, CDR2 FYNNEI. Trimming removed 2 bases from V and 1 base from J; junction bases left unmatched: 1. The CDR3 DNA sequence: TGTGCCAGCAGTGAACGGACAGGGAACACCGGGGAGCTGTTTTTT. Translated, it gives CASSERTGNTGELFF.